A few counts support the clone carrying this T cell receptor beta chain. In germline, CDR1 is SGHNT, CDR2 YENEEA. This CDR3 region has 13 residues. With 1 base removed from V and 1 base from J, the gap between germline ends came to 4 bases. This table comes from immunoSEQ multiplex PCR, and its TCRdb copy is limited to in-frame clones, with some not included. The table lists fewer than 40,000 clones, 74% of them singletons. These data originate in a study of OX40 agonist ivuxolimab in advanced cancers. This sample comprised CD4+ or CD8+ T cells sorted from blood, obtained in a trial of the OX40 agonist ivuxolimab. The V gene is TRBV11-3, the J gene TRBJ1-1; D not resolved. This clonotype was obtained from an adult with an advanced solid tumor such as melanoma, head and neck, liver or kidney cancer. CDR3 nucleotides: TGTGCCAGCAGCTTAGTATCGAACACTGAAGCTTTCTTT. Translating gives CASSLVSNTEAFF.